These 23 T cell receptor beta chains came from one sample sequenced in a study of T-cell reconstitution after alpha-beta-depleted transplantation in children. Construction of the TCRbeta library involved unique molecular identifiers. From the PCR reads, TCRdb called clonotypes with MiXCR, one entry per CDR3 protein. The table shows some 290,000 distinct CDR3 sequences, with more than 8% occurring only once. The input for sequencing was PBMCs from the stem cell graft donor, taken from the stem cell graft. The receptor source for this set is a human donor who donated a stem cell graft to a child with SCID.

V usage is TRBV24-1 and J usage is TRBJ2-5; D unresolved. The CDR3 is 13 residues long. Germline lookup yields CDR1 KGHDR and CDR2 SFDVKD. This CDR3 is CAPDGRYQETQYF. CDR3 nucleotides: TGTGCACCGGACGGACGGTACCAAGAGACCCAGTACTTC.

In this sample, this clonotype turned up a few times. The chain carries TRBV20-1 and TRBJ2-5, with 12 bases lining up with TRBD1. This CDR3 comprises 15 residues. Germline V gives CDR1 DFQATT, CDR2 SNEGSKA (reference sequence). Trimming took 1 base from V and 5 from J; bases not matched to a gene: 5. The DNA for the CDR3 is TGCAGTGCTAGAGGGGGACAGGGGGCGGGGGAGACCCAGTACTTC. Protein sequence: CSARGGQGAGETQYF.

V usage is TRBV6-1 and J usage is TRBJ2-7; TRBD1 matches 11 bases. V trimming: 5 bases; J trimming: 4 bases; junction bases outside the gene matches: 10. The CDR3 sequence is 16 residues long. Germline V gene lookup returns CDR1 MNHNS and CDR2 SASEGT. CDR3 region: CASSPHRDRGSYEQYF. As DNA, the CDR3 is TGTGCCAGCAGTCCGCACCGGGACAGGGGGTCATACGAGCAGTACTTC.

This clonotype was seen ten or more times. The chain links TRBV10-3 to TRBJ2-5, with D possibly matching TRBD2 (6 bases). The CDR3 has 14 amino acids. Deletions cut 8 bases from V and 0 bases from J, with 13 bases between. CDR1 is ENHRY and CDR2 is SYGVKD in the germline V gene. Here the CDR3 reads CAIGAGPYQETQYF. The CDR3 DNA sequence: TGTGCCATCGGAGCGGGTCCGTACCAAGAGACCCAGTACTTC.

This clonotype was found a few times. The chain employs TRBV21-1 and TRBJ1-5. TRBV21-1 is assigned pseudogene status. This CDR3 is built from 15 residues. The CDR3 bases are TGTGCCAAGCTGGATGGGCGTCCGGGCAATCAGCCCCAGCATTTT. Translation: CAKLDGRPGNQPQHF.

This clonotype showed up just a few times. V and J are TRBV6-6 and TRBJ2-3; 12 bases match TRBD2. The CDR3 covers 15 residues. J lost 11 bases, V lost 8 bases, and 14 bases had no gene match. CDR1 is MNHNY and CDR2 is SVGAGI in the germline V gene (reference sequence). The CDR3 loop is CASALLAGGPAGQYF. The DNA for the CDR3 is TGTGCCAGCGCACTCCTAGCGGGGGGGCCTGCTGGGCAGTATTTT.

This clonotype was seen a handful of times. The V call is TRBV15, the J call TRBJ1-5; D is unclear. CDR3 length: 13 amino acids. Germline V gives CDR1 LNHNV, CDR2 YYDKDF (reference sequence). Trimming shortened V by 6 bases and J by 1 base, and 7 bases separated the two germline ends. Written as DNA, the CDR3 is TGTGCCACCAGACAAACAAGCAATCAGCCCCAGCATTTT. Translation: CATRQTSNQPQHF.

This clonotype has more than one count but fewer than ten. This chain uses TRBV27 with TRBJ1-5, with a tentative D call TRBD1 (5 bases). The CDR3 loop spans 16 amino acids. V was cut by 4 bases and J by 2 bases, with 15 bases left in between. The germline CDR1 and CDR2 sequences are MNHEY and SMNVEV (reference sequence). This CDR3 reads CASSWVGGGRNQPQHF. CDR3 DNA: TGTGCCAGCAGTTGGGTAGGTGGGGGACGCAATCAGCCCCAGCATTTT.

The genes are TRBV25-1 and TRBJ2-1; TRBD2 might be the D (5 bases). This CDR3 contains 16 residues. Germline values: CDR1 MGHDK, CDR2 SYGVNS. Trimming pared 5 bases from V and 1 base from J, leaving 15 bases between. The CDR3 region is CASSLTRVSSYNEQFF. CDR3 DNA: TGTGCCAGCAGTTTAACGCGGGTATCTTCCTACAATGAGCAGTTCTTC.

Note on this clonotype: At one end the junction does not follow the germline gene, possibly because of a read error. This chain connects TRBV29-1 to TRBJ2-1, with D tentatively TRBD1 (6 bases). Germline V CDR1 and CDR2: SQVTM, ANQGSEA. The CDR3 totals 14 residues. CDR3: CSVEVAGAYNEQLF. The DNA of the CDR3 is TGCAGCGTTGAAGTTGCAGGGGCCTACAATGAGCAGTTATTC.

The chain links TRBV3-1 to TRBJ2-4; 11 bases are shared with TRBD1. The CDR3 has 15 amino acids. Germline V gene data show CDR1 as LGHDT and CDR2 as YNNKEL (reference sequence). Losses at the gene ends were 5 bases for V and 6 bases for J; bases not matched to a gene: 6. The CDR3 here is CASSFPGTGGNIQYF. The CDR3 DNA is TGTGCCAGCAGCTTCCCCGGGACAGGGGGAAACATTCAGTACTTC.

CDR3 coding DNA: TGTGCCACCAGCATCTACAGGGTAGGATCAGATACGCAGTATTTT. Its protein product is CATSIYRVGSDTQYF. The rearrangement links TRBV15 to TRBJ2-3, with a tentative D call TRBD1 (6 bases). In germline, CDR1 is LNHNV, CDR2 YYDKDF (reference sequence). Trimming stripped 4 bases from V and 4 bases from J, with 15 bases between. The CDR3 is made up of 15 amino acids.

In its sample, this clonotype was seen a few times. The rearrangement joins TRBV20-1 to TRBJ2-2; 9 positions agree with TRBD1. Trimming at V came to 5 bases and at J to 7 bases, leaving 5 bases not matched to a gene. The germline V gene encodes CDR1 DFQATT and CDR2 SNEGSKA (reference sequence). The CDR3 is 13 residues long. The CDR3 DNA follows: TGCAGTGCTCGGGACAGGGTAATCGGGGAGCTGTTTTTT. It encodes CSARDRVIGELFF.

The chain recombines TRBV5-1 with TRBJ2-2; a possible D gene is TRBD1 (5 bases). The CDR3 is 15 residues long. V was cut by 2 bases and J by 1 base, with 9 bases left in between. Germline-derived CDR1 and CDR2 are SGHRS and YFSETQ. The CDR3, as DNA: TGCGCCAGCAGCTTACGAACAGGGAACACCGGGGAGCTGTTTTTT. This sequence encodes CASSLRTGNTGELFF.

The chain is built from TRBV5-6 and TRBJ2-2; D is undetermined. Germline CDR1 is SGHDT and CDR2 is YYEEEE. This CDR3 region has 15 residues. V was shortened by 4 bases and J by 1 base, with 11 bases between the two germline ends. The CDR3 sequence: CASSPRNQNTGELFF. The CDR3 DNA reads TGTGCCAGCAGCCCCAGAAATCAGAACACCGGGGAGCTGTTTTTT.

This clonotype was seen a handful of times. The V gene is TRBV27, the J gene TRBJ2-2; perhaps TRBD1 as D (5 bases). Germline V lookup: CDR1 MNHEY, CDR2 SMNVEV (reference sequence). Trimming shortened V by 4 bases and J by 4 bases, and 10 bases separated the two germline ends. The CDR3 extends over 14 amino acids. The CDR3 is CASSYRRFTGELFF. The CDR3 DNA reads as TGTGCCAGCAGTTACAGGAGATTCACCGGGGAGCTGTTTTTT.

This clonotype has a handful of counts. The CDR3 protein is CASSVVSALNTEAFF. The CDR3 DNA reads as TGTGCCAGCAGCGTAGTGTCGGCCTTGAACACTGAAGCTTTCTTT. This sequence joins TRBV9 and TRBJ1-1; D gene uncertain. This CDR3 contains 15 residues. The ends were cut back, 0 bases at V and 0 bases at J, with 9 bases in the middle. Germline CDR1 SGDLS, CDR2 YYNGEE.

This clonotype came up many times. CDR3 coding DNA: TGCGCCAGCAGCCACGGGAAATACGGAGATACGCAGTATTTT. Translated: CASSHGKYGDTQYF. The chain carries TRBV5-1 and TRBJ2-3, with a weak D call TRBD2 (5 bases). Germline V gene lookup returns CDR1 SGHRS and CDR2 YFSETQ. The CDR3 consists of 14 residues. V lost 4 bases and J lost 5, with 14 bases in between.

The rearrangement links TRBV27 to TRBJ2-4, with TRBD1 identical over 10 bases. The CDR3 sequence is 15 residues long. In germline, CDR1 is MNHEY, CDR2 SMNVEV (reference sequence). The J segment lost 0 bases and the V segment lost 5 bases, leaving 1 base of the junction unmatched. The DNA for the CDR3 is TGTGCCAGCAGTGGGACAGGGGTAGCCAAAAACATTCAGTACTTC. It codes for CASSGTGVAKNIQYF.

The sample holds a few counts of this clonotype. The chain joins TRBV7-3 to TRBJ2-1; no reliable D call. The CDR3 extends over 14 amino acids. Trimming shortened V by 1 base and J by 3 bases, and 7 bases separated the two germline ends. The V gene's germline CDR1 is SGHTA and CDR2 FQGTGA. The CDR3 protein is CASSLMGNYNEQFF. CDR3 nucleotide sequence: TGTGCCAGCAGCTTAATGGGCAACTACAATGAGCAGTTCTTC.

This clonotype was detected many times. This chain links TRBV12-3 or TRBV12-4 with TRBJ2-1, with D possibly being TRBD1 (6 bases). The germline V and J ends were trimmed by 3 bases and 9 bases, with 9 bases remaining between them. The CDR3 has 12 residues. CDR3 in DNA: TGTGCCAGCAGTTTGACAGGAGGTGAGCAGTTCTTC. Translated: CASSLTGGEQFF.

This clonotype has a handful of counts. The V and J genes are TRBV7-3 and TRBJ2-2, with 9 bases lining up with TRBD2. V gave up 4 bases and J gave up 6 bases; unmatched junction bases: 6. The germline gives CDR1 SGHTA, CDR2 FQGTGA. The CDR3 has 15 residues. The CDR3: CASSSSGAGAGELFF. The CDR3 DNA reads as TGTGCCAGCAGCTCTAGCGGGGCCGGGGCCGGGGAGCTGTTTTTT. The full variable domain, its missing parts supplied by reference TRBV7-3 and TRBJ2-2, is GAGVSQTPSNKVTEKGKYVELRCDPISGHTALYWYRQSLGQGPEFLIYFQGTGAADDSGLPNDRFFAVRPEGSVSTLKIQRTERGDSAVYLCASSSSGAGAGELFFGEGSRLTVL.

This chain connects TRBV28 to TRBJ2-1; TRBD1 matches 9 bases. The CDR3 loop spans 14 amino acids. The germline gives CDR1 MDHEN, CDR2 SYDVKM. V trimming: 6 bases; J trimming: 8 bases; junction bases outside the gene matches: 8. The CDR3 nucleotides read TGTGCCAGCAGCTCGGCGGACAGGGGCTATGAGCAGTTCTTC. Protein product: CASSSADRGYEQFF.